One sample yielded the 5 T cell receptor beta chains listed below, sequenced in a study of beta chain features in type 1 diabetes. Investigators reverse transcribed all isolated RNA, so they sequenced expressed TCRB transcripts. The protocol was immunoSEQ multiplex PCR, while the TCRdb copy is restricted to in-frame clones and leaves out a portion. The data show 200,000 to 250,000 clones, approximately 11% seen once. Sequenced input: central memory CD4+ T cells from blood. The origin of the receptors is a man between 18 and 35 years old in good health.

Concerning this clone itself: Additional DNA sequences in this sample encode the identical CDR3. The J gene is TRBJ2-1, the V gene TRBV9; TRBD2 is a possible D gene (5 bases). This CDR3 spans 15 amino acids. Germline CDR1 reads SGDLS; CDR2 reads YYNGEE. V gave up 1 base and J gave up 3 bases, with 11 bases separating them. As DNA, the CDR3 is TGTGCCAGCAGCGTAAGGCTAGCTGGCTACAATGAGCAGTTCTTC. Its translation: CASSVRLAGYNEQFF.

V is TRBV6-6 and J is TRBJ2-7; TRBD2 agrees at 7 bases. The CDR3 extends over 13 amino acids. Trimming at V came to 2 bases and at J to 6 bases, leaving 4 bases not matched to a gene. Per the germline V gene, CDR1 is MNHNY and CDR2 is SVGAGI (reference sequence). The CDR3 DNA is TGTGCCAGCAGTTACGTCTCTAGCGGCGAGCAGTACTTC. This translates into CASSYVSSGEQYF.

This clone was counted between two and nine times. The chain uses TRBV5-1 and TRBJ2-1; 9 bases are shared with TRBD2. The V gene's germline CDR1 is SGHRS and CDR2 YFSETQ. This CDR3 spans 16 amino acids. V was pared by 4 bases and J by 3 bases, with 8 bases of the junction left unmatched. CDR3 in amino acids: CASSPGLAGYYNEQFF. In DNA form, the CDR3 reads TGCGCCAGCAGCCCCGGTCTAGCGGGGTACTACAATGAGCAGTTCTTC.

This clone was detected a few times. The genes are TRBV30 and TRBJ1-5; D is perhaps TRBD1 (6 bases). Trimming took 0 bases from V and 4 from J, leaving 10 bases between them. The CDR3 runs to 14 residues. Germline assignment: CDR1 GTSNPN and CDR2 SVGIG (reference sequence). The CDR3 protein is CAWSVKGHNQPQHF. CDR3 DNA: TGTGCCTGGAGTGTAAAGGGACATAATCAGCCCCAGCATTTT.

This clone was counted between two and nine times. The CDR3 region has the DNA TGTGCCAGCAGCCCCGGGCAGCGCACAGATACGCAGTATTTT. Translated: CASSPGQRTDTQYF. The gene calls are TRBV11-2 and TRBJ2-3; D gene unclear. The CDR3 is 14 residues long. Germline V gene sequence: CDR1 SGHAT, CDR2 FQNNGV. Trimming removed 5 bases from V and 1 base from J, with 10 bases in between.